Listed here are 25 T cell receptor beta chains from one sample, sequenced in a study of T-cell memory formation after mild COVID-19. TCRdb redid the calling of the 5' RACE reads with MiXCR, one entry per CDR3 protein. The repertoire has around 250,000 distinct CDR3 sequences, roughly 9.4% of them found once; the top ten carry roughly 21%. Source material: PBMCs or a T cell subset sorted from them (not recorded which). All receptors come from a man aged 18 to 29 who had mild COVID-19 (a few samples of this study predate the infection). Cell type and time point are not known.

V gene TRBV4-1 combines with J gene TRBJ2-7; D uncertain. The V gene's germline CDR1 is MGHRA and CDR2 YSYEKL. There are 14 residues in the CDR3. Trimming took off 0 bases at V and 1 base at J, with 7 bases between the two ends. DNA for the CDR3: TGCGCCAGCAGCCAAGAGGCAGGTTCCTACGAGCAGTACTTC. Amino acid sequence: CASSQEAGSYEQYF.

The chain employs TRBV12-3 or TRBV12-4 and TRBJ1-5; D perhaps matches TRBD1 (6 bases). The CDR3 sequence is 14 residues long. V was shortened by 5 bases and J by 1 base, with 9 bases between the two germline ends. The CDR3 DNA is TGTGCCAGCAGTACAGGGATCAGCAATCAGCCCCAGCATTTT. Amino acid sequence: CASSTGISNQPQHF.

This clonotype was seen only a few times. The CDR3 is CASSLPAGGPTDTQYF. The CDR3 nucleotides read TGTGCCAGCAGCTTGCCAGCGGGGGGCCCGACAGATACGCAGTATTTT. The V call is TRBV7-2, the J call TRBJ2-3, with 9 bases identical to TRBD2. The CDR3 has 16 residues. V gave up 3 bases and J gave up 3 bases; unmatched junction bases: 7. Germline CDR1 reads SGHTA; CDR2 reads FQGNSA.

This clonotype was found a few times. J is TRBJ1-6 and V is TRBV4-2; 11 bases align to TRBD1. The CDR3 consists of 18 residues. Germline assignment: CDR1 LGHNA and CDR2 YNFKEQ. Trimming at V came to 4 bases and at J to 6 bases, leaving 11 bases not matched to a gene. The CDR3 bases are TGTGCCAGCAGCCGATCCGCTGGACAGGGGGCGAGTAATTCACCCCTCCACTTT. It yields the protein CASSRSAGQGASNSPLHF.

The rearrangement uses TRBV15 and TRBJ1-2; tentatively, D is TRBD1 (5 bases). CDR1 and CDR2 from the germline V gene are LNHNV and YYDKDF (reference sequence). With 1 base removed from V and 6 bases from J, the gap between germline ends came to 6 bases. The CDR3 runs 12 residues. Here the CDR3 DNA reads TGTGCCACCAGCAGAGCAGGGAATGGCTACACCTTC. Translated: CATSRAGNGYTF.

This clonotype has a handful of counts. J is TRBJ2-3 and V is TRBV6-5; no clear D. The V gene's germline CDR1 is MNHEY and CDR2 SVGAGI. The length of the CDR3 is 13 residues. The V end was cut by 4 bases, the J end by 6 bases, with 11 bases between. CDR3 in amino acids: CASSFKQVDTQYF. The CDR3 nucleotides are TGTGCCAGCAGTTTCAAGCAGGTGGATACGCAGTATTTT.

This clonotype was seen a few times. The chain joins TRBV7-2 to TRBJ2-3, with unresolved D. Deletions cut 6 bases from V and 4 bases from J, with 14 bases between. The CDR3 runs 14 residues. From germline, CDR1 is SGHTA and CDR2 FQGNSA. In DNA, the CDR3 is TGTGCCAGCAGACAAATGGGGATCCCAGATACGCAGTATTTT. This codes for CASRQMGIPDTQYF.

This rearrangement joins TRBV5-6 to TRBJ1-1; D perhaps matches TRBD1 (6 bases). CDR1 and CDR2 (germline): SGHDT, YYEEEE. This CDR3 is 16 amino acids long. V was cut by 0 bases and J by 3 bases, with 15 bases left in between. The CDR3 here is CASSLGSRGFDTEAFF. CDR3 coding DNA: TGTGCCAGCAGCTTGGGAAGCAGGGGATTCGACACTGAAGCTTTCTTT.

This clonotype was recorded a few times. V and J are TRBV6-5 and TRBJ1-3; TRBD1 agrees at 12 bases. The CDR3 totals 13 residues. CDR1 is MNHEY, CDR2 SVGAGI, per germline. Losses at the gene ends were 10 bases for V and 7 bases for J; bases not matched to a gene: 5. This CDR3 reads CATGTGGANTIYF. CDR3 in DNA: TGTGCCACCGGGACAGGGGGCGCGAACACCATATATTTT.

The chain joins TRBV12-3 or TRBV12-4 to TRBJ2-2, with 11 nucleotides matching TRBD1. The CDR3 covers 15 residues. Trimming took 6 bases from V and 6 from J; bases not matched to a gene: 6. CDR3 nucleotides: TGTGCCAGCAGCGGACAGGGGGCGGTGGCCGGGGAGCTGTTTTTT. Its protein is CASSGQGAVAGELFF.

The CDR3 loop is CASSGTSGQGSNEQFF. CDR3 nucleotides: TGTGCCAGCAGCGGCACGTCGGGACAGGGGTCGAATGAGCAGTTCTTC. The genes are TRBV11-2 and TRBJ2-1, with 10 bases that match TRBD1. V shed 5 bases, J shed 7 bases, and the junction held 11 bases outside the gene matches. Germline V gene sequence: CDR1 SGHAT, CDR2 FQNNGV. The CDR3 sequence is 16 residues long. Filled out from reference TRBV11-2 and TRBJ2-1, the complete variable domain reads EAGVAQSPRYKIIEKRQSVAFWCNPISGHATLYWYQQILGQGPKLLIQFQNNGVVDDSQLPKDRFSAERLKGVDSTLKIQPAKLEDSAVYLCASSGTSGQGSNEQFFGPGTRLTVL.

This chain connects TRBV7-8 to TRBJ2-5; possible D gene TRBD2, 6 bases. The V and J ends lost 4 bases and 2 bases respectively, with 14 bases between them. Germline assignment: CDR1 SGHVS and CDR2 FQNEAQ. The CDR3 loop spans 15 amino acids. CDR3 sequence reads: CASSSPPEGQETQYF. The CDR3 DNA reads as TGTGCCAGCAGCTCACCCCCGGAGGGACAAGAGACCCAGTACTTC.

This clonotype was seen ten or more times. This chain joins TRBV6-6 and TRBJ2-1; D is unresolved. V was cut by 3 bases and J by 7 bases, with 10 bases left in between. The germline CDR1 and CDR2 sequences are MNHNY and SVGAGI (reference sequence). CDR3 length: 13 amino acids. The CDR3 DNA follows: TGTGCCAGCAGTTATAGTTATCAGAATGAGCAGTTCTTC. Its translation is CASSYSYQNEQFF.

The rearrangement joins TRBV7-2 to TRBJ2-5; 9 nucleotides agree with TRBD1. V gave up 4 bases and J gave up 5 bases; unmatched junction bases: 5. The germline CDR1 and CDR2 sequences are SGHTA and FQGNSA. The CDR3 length is 14 residues. This CDR3 is CASSSDRGSETQYF. The DNA for the CDR3 is TGTGCCAGCAGCTCGGACAGGGGATCTGAGACCCAGTACTTC. The whole variable domain, filled in from reference TRBV7-2 and TRBJ2-5, reads GAGVSQSPSNKVTEKGKDVELRCDPISGHTALYWYRQSLGQGLEFLIYFQGNSAPDKSGLPSDRFSAERTGGSVSTLTIQRTQQEDSAVYLCASSSDRGSETQYFGPGTRLLVL.

The chain recombines TRBV11-1 with TRBJ1-1; 7 nucleotides agree with TRBD1. The CDR3 covers 13 residues. With V trimmed by 5 bases and J by 7 bases, 7 bases remained unmatched. In germline, CDR1 is SGHAT, CDR2 FQDESV (reference sequence). This chain's CDR3 is CASSVNRGGEAFF. The CDR3 region has the DNA TGTGCCAGCAGCGTTAACAGGGGTGGTGAAGCTTTCTTT.

V gene TRBV4-1 combines with J gene TRBJ2-1; no clear D. V lost 1 base and J 5 bases, leaving 3 bases between the germline ends. Germline lookup yields CDR1 MGHRA and CDR2 YSYEKL. CDR3 size: 12 residues. The CDR3 coding sequence is TGCGCCAGCAGCCAAGTGGACAATGAGCAGTTCTTC. Amino acid sequence: CASSQVDNEQFF.

This clonotype was detected only a few times. The genes are TRBV7-9 and TRBJ1-2; D is uncertain. Germline V gene sequence: CDR1 SEHNR, CDR2 FQNEAQ (reference sequence). This CDR3 has 12 residues. Trimming left V 5 bases short and J 8 bases short, with 12 bases between. CDR3 amino acids: CASSNSLGGYTF. CDR3 DNA sequence: TGTGCCAGCAGCAACAGCCTAGGCGGCTACACCTTC.

This clonotype was recorded many times. The V call is TRBV12-3 or TRBV12-4, the J call TRBJ1-5; the D gene is possibly TRBD1 (6 bases). The CDR3 is 15 amino acids. Trimming cost V 6 bases and J 6 bases, with 18 bases left between them. CDR3 residues: CASRDHREQGQPQHF. In DNA form, the CDR3 reads TGTGCCAGCAGGGACCACAGGGAACAAGGTCAGCCCCAGCATTTT.

This clonotype was counted between two and nine times. V is TRBV11-2 and J is TRBJ2-1; D is undetermined. The length of the CDR3 is 12 residues. CDR1 SGHAT and CDR2 FQNNGV come from the germline V gene. V was cut by 0 bases and J by 10 bases, with 7 bases left in between. In nucleotides, the CDR3 is TGTGCCAGCAGCTTAGATCGCTCAGAGCAGTTCTTC. Translated: CASSLDRSEQFF.

The V gene is TRBV6-5, the J gene TRBJ1-4; the D gene is possibly TRBD1 (6 bases). CDR3 length equals 15 residues. Trimming stripped 8 bases from V and 6 bases from J, with 19 bases between. Germline V lookup: CDR1 MNHEY, CDR2 SVGAGI. In nucleotides, the CDR3 is TGTGCCAGCCGCCATAGAGGGGGTTGGTATGAAAAACTGTTTTTT. This sequence encodes CASRHRGGWYEKLFF.

This rearrangement joins TRBV2 to TRBJ1-3; D unresolved. Germline V gives CDR1 SNHLY, CDR2 FYNNEI. The V end lost 11 bases, the J end lost 4 bases, and 12 bases lay between the germline ends. The CDR3 consists of 12 residues. CDR3 sequence reads: CAGHIGGNTIYF. As DNA, the CDR3 is TGTGCCGGCCACATTGGAGGAAACACCATATATTTT.

A few counts support this clonotype. The chain employs TRBV7-8 and TRBJ2-1; TRBD2 matches at 7 bases. This CDR3 contains 14 residues. Germline-derived CDR1 and CDR2 are SGHVS and FQNEAQ. The ends lost 2 bases at V and 7 bases at J; junction bases unmatched: 5. The CDR3, as DNA: TGTGCCAGCAGCTTACAGCCCGGGGGGAATGAGCAGTTCTTC. It encodes CASSLQPGGNEQFF.

In its sample, this clonotype was seen a few times. The rearrangement links TRBV7-8 to TRBJ2-1; D is perhaps TRBD2 (6 bases). The CDR3 has 13 amino acids. Trimming took 5 bases from V and 6 from J, leaving 11 bases between them. From germline, CDR1 is SGHVS and CDR2 FQNEAQ. This CDR3 is CASSPSSVNEQFF. The DNA for the CDR3 is TGTGCCAGCAGCCCATCTAGCGTCAATGAGCAGTTCTTC. The variable domain in full, completed from reference TRBV7-8 and TRBJ2-1, reads GAGVSQSPRYKVAKRGQDVALRCDPISGHVSLFWYQQALGQGPEFLTYFQNEAQLDKSGLPSDRFFAERPEGSVSTLKIQRTQQEDSAVYLCASSPSSVNEQFFGPGTRLTVL.

Only a few counts were recorded for this clonotype. The rearrangement joins TRBV7-3 to TRBJ2-5; maybe TRBD1 (6 bases). Germline-derived CDR1 and CDR2 are SGHTA and FQGTGA. There are 14 residues in the CDR3. Between the trimmed V and J ends, which lost 5 bases and 5 bases, there was a span of 15 bases. The CDR3 spells CASSQGSPGETQYF. The CDR3 DNA is TGTGCCAGCAGCCAGGGGTCCCCTGGGGAGACCCAGTACTTC.

This clonotype was detected many times. The chain uses TRBV5-1 and TRBJ2-3, with D hard to call. This CDR3 contains 13 residues. Germline CDR1 reads SGHRS; CDR2 reads YFSETQ. Trimming took 1 base from V and 3 from J, leaving 6 bases between them. DNA of the CDR3: TGCGCCAGCAGCTTGTGGATTACAGATACGCAGTATTTT. Protein sequence: CASSLWITDTQYF.